These 27 T cell receptor beta chains were all obtained from the same sample, sequenced in a study of blood T cell repertoires in COVID-19. Here immunoSEQ multiplex PCR was the method, and the copy in TCRdb shows in-frame clones only, minus some. The profile covers some 490,000 clones, with around nine tenths appearing a single time and approximately 8% taken by the ten largest. Input material: PBMCs or T cells enriched from blood (not recorded which). The receptors were gathered from a woman aged 55-69 years who had recovered from COVID-19.

This clone was observed at least ten times. The V call is TRBV2, the J call TRBJ1-1, with D possibly being TRBD1 (6 bases). Trimming stripped 1 base from V and 11 bases from J, with 20 bases between. The CDR3 loop spans 15 amino acids. Germline loops: CDR1 SNHLY, CDR2 FYNNEI. This CDR3 is CASSEDPAGAGVAFF. The CDR3 DNA reads as TGTGCCAGCAGTGAAGACCCCGCAGGGGCAGGGGTGGCTTTCTTT.

The rearrangement links TRBV5-1 to TRBJ1-2, with a tentative D call TRBD1 (5 bases). The V gene lost 0 bases and the J gene lost 0 bases, with 15 bases spanning the gap. CDR1 is SGHRS and CDR2 is YFSETQ in the germline V gene. CDR3 length equals 17 residues. In nucleotides, the CDR3 is TGCGCCAGCAGCTTGGGAGATACAGGTTCAGCTAACTATGGCTACACCTTC. It encodes CASSLGDTGSANYGYTF.

The chain employs TRBV6-5 and TRBJ2-2; D is ambiguous. The CDR3 totals 16 residues. CDR1 and CDR2 from the germline V gene are MNHEY and SVGAGI. V lost 0 bases and J 1 base, leaving 9 bases between the germline ends. The CDR3: CASSYSNYWNTGELFF. Written as DNA, the CDR3 is TGTGCCAGCAGTTACTCAAATTACTGGAACACCGGGGAGCTGTTTTTT.

V usage is TRBV24-1 and J usage is TRBJ1-5, with D hard to call. This CDR3 has 11 residues. From germline, CDR1 is KGHDR and CDR2 SFDVKD. Trimming took 12 bases from V and 6 from J, leaving 11 bases between them. The CDR3 spells CAVEPGQPQHF. The CDR3 DNA follows: TGTGCCGTGGAGCCCGGTCAGCCCCAGCATTTT.

This clone turned up a few times. V is TRBV7-9 and J is TRBJ2-3, with TRBD1 matching over 7 bases. From germline, CDR1 is SEHNR and CDR2 FQNEAQ (reference sequence). CDR3 length: 16 residues. The V gene end was trimmed by 5 bases and the J gene end by 3 bases; junction bases not matched to a gene: 11. The CDR3 protein is CASSTTQGYKTDTQYF. The CDR3 nucleotides read TGTGCCAGCAGCACCACACAGGGGTACAAGACAGATACGCAGTATTTT.

The chain links TRBV9 to TRBJ2-1; possible D gene TRBD1, 6 bases. V gave up 3 bases and J gave up 0 bases, with 16 bases separating them. The CDR3 has 17 residues. The germline CDR1 and CDR2 sequences are SGDLS and YYNGEE. CDR3 nucleotides: TGTGCCAGCAGCGGAACACAGGGACCTTACTCCTACAATGAGCAGTTCTTC. Translating gives CASSGTQGPYSYNEQFF.

V gene TRBV2 combines with J gene TRBJ1-6; 7 bases fit TRBD1. The V gene end was trimmed by 6 bases and the J gene end by 12 bases; junction bases not matched to a gene: 17. The length of the CDR3 is 16 residues. From germline, CDR1 is SNHLY and CDR2 FYNNEI. The CDR3 spells CASRLLPQGAGGPLHF. The CDR3 region has the DNA TGTGCCAGCAGACTGTTACCTCAGGGTGCAGGGGGACCCCTCCACTTT.

This rearrangement joins TRBV6-5 to TRBJ1-4, with 8 bases identical to TRBD1. The CDR3 is 16 residues long. V was clipped by 4 bases and J by 2 bases; unmatched bases: 6. CDR1 is MNHEY and CDR2 is SVGAGI in the germline V gene. The CDR3 DNA sequence: TGTGCCAGCAGTTTTCGGACAGGGACGACTAATGAAAAACTGTTTTTT. It encodes CASSFRTGTTNEKLFF.

The chain employs TRBV5-4 and TRBJ1-2; weak D call: TRBD1 (5 bases). This CDR3 comprises 15 residues. The V and J ends lost 1 base and 4 bases respectively, with 14 bases between them. Germline CDR1 and CDR2: SGHNT and YYREEE (reference sequence). The CDR3 is CASSLKTGPFYGYTF. Here the CDR3 DNA reads TGTGCCAGCAGCTTGAAAACAGGACCATTCTATGGCTACACCTTC.

This chain connects TRBV6-2 or TRBV6-3 to TRBJ1-3; tentative D call: TRBD1 (5 bases). CDR1 and CDR2 (germline): MNHEY, SVGEGT. This CDR3 contains 14 residues. V was cut by 6 bases and J by 0 bases, with 9 bases left in between. The CDR3: CASSEQASGNTIYF. CDR3 DNA: TGTGCCAGCAGCGAACAGGCCTCTGGAAACACCATATATTTT.

The rearrangement uses TRBV6-5 and TRBJ1-1; D is undetermined. The germline gives CDR1 MNHEY, CDR2 SVGAGI. V lost 2 bases to trimming and J lost 3 bases, with 10 bases between them. The CDR3 spans 14 residues. CDR3 protein: CASSYSVRDTEAFF. CDR3 nucleotide sequence: TGTGCCAGCAGTTACAGTGTGAGGGACACTGAAGCTTTCTTT.

This chain joins TRBV24-1 and TRBJ1-2; perhaps TRBD1 as D (6 bases). CDR1 KGHDR and CDR2 SFDVKD come from the germline V gene. Between the trimmed V and J ends, which lost 3 bases and 7 bases, there was a span of 20 bases. This CDR3 region has 16 residues. Here the CDR3 reads CATSDPRDKGSGGYTF. The CDR3 nucleotides read TGTGCCACCAGTGATCCAAGGGACAAGGGGAGTGGTGGCTACACCTTC.

CDR3 sequence reads: CASSLGAGVGTDTQYF. CDR3 coding DNA: TGCGCCAGCAGCTTGGGGGCGGGGGTCGGAACAGATACGCAGTATTTT. The chain carries TRBV5-1 and TRBJ2-3; 7 nucleotides match TRBD2. There are 16 residues in the CDR3. The germline CDR1 and CDR2 sequences are SGHRS and YFSETQ. Trimming cost V 0 bases and J 3 bases; bases outside gene matches: 7. Full variable domain (rest looked up from reference TRBV5-1 and TRBJ2-3): KAGVTQTPRYLIKTRGQQVTLSCSPISGHRSVSWYQQTPGQGLQFLFEYFSETQRNKGNFPGRFSGRQFSNSRSEMNVSTLELGDSALYLCASSLGAGVGTDTQYFGPGTRLTVL.

The chain employs TRBV10-3 and TRBJ1-1; D possibly corresponds to TRBD1 (6 bases). Looked up from germline, CDR1 is ENHRY and CDR2 is SYGVKD. Trimming shortened V by 2 bases and J by 1 base, and 14 bases separated the two germline ends. This CDR3 spans 16 amino acids. CDR3 DNA: TGTGCCATCAGTGAGCCACACACGACAGGGAACACTGAAGCTTTCTTT. Its protein product is CAISEPHTTGNTEAFF.

The chain carries TRBV9 and TRBJ2-7, with 10 bases lining up with TRBD1. V shed 2 bases, J shed 6 bases, and the junction held 11 bases outside the gene matches. This CDR3 has 16 amino acids. Per the germline V gene, CDR1 is SGDLS and CDR2 is YYNGEE. In DNA, the CDR3 is TGTGCCAGCAGCGTGGGTTGGGAGACAGGGGGCGCCGAGCAGTACTTC. Translated, it gives CASSVGWETGGAEQYF.

The V and J genes are TRBV11-2 and TRBJ2-5; tentative D call: TRBD2 (7 bases). The V and J ends lost 2 bases and 4 bases respectively, with 17 bases between them. Germline lookup yields CDR1 SGHAT and CDR2 FQNNGV. The CDR3 extends over 16 amino acids. CDR3 in amino acids: CASSLSVGGPPETQYF. CDR3 in DNA: TGTGCCAGCAGCTTATCGGTCGGGGGGCCCCCAGAGACCCAGTACTTC.

DNA of the CDR3: TGTGCCAGCAGTTACCCCGGGACAGGGGGGAAGCAGTACTTC. It codes for CASSYPGTGGKQYF. J is TRBJ2-7 and V is TRBV6-5; 11 nucleotides match TRBD1. Germline V CDR1 and CDR2: MNHEY, SVGAGI. Germline trimming cut 2 bases from V and 8 bases from J; bases unmatched to any gene: 5. CDR3 length: 14 amino acids.

This chain connects TRBV5-3 to TRBJ2-7; 10 bases map to TRBD2. TRBV5-3 is marked as an open reading frame, function uncertain. J was trimmed by 2 bases and V by 1 base; bases with no gene match: 6. The CDR3 spans 16 residues. The CDR3 sequence is CARSLSLAGVTYEQYV. The CDR3 coding sequence is TGTGCCAGAAGCTTGAGTCTAGCGGGGGTCACCTACGAGCAGTACGTC.

The gene calls are TRBV4-1 and TRBJ2-6; no definite D call. Germline V CDR1 and CDR2: MGHRA, YSYEKL. The CDR3 is made up of 16 amino acids. V was shortened by 0 bases and J by 6 bases, with 12 bases between the two germline ends. The CDR3 coding sequence is TGCGCCAGCAGCCAAGATCGCGGATTTACGGCCAACGTCCTGACTTTC. Residues: CASSQDRGFTANVLTF.

In regard to this clone: The sample contains more than one DNA sequence encoding this CDR3. The chain carries TRBV5-1 and TRBJ1-1; a weak D match, TRBD1 (5 bases). Trimming shortened V by 0 bases and J by 4 bases, and 13 bases separated the two germline ends. CDR3 length: 15 residues. Germline assignment: CDR1 SGHRS and CDR2 YFSETQ. The CDR3 reads CASSLASGGSTEAFF. In DNA, the CDR3 is TGCGCCAGCAGCTTGGCCTCGGGGGGGAGCACTGAAGCTTTCTTT.

The rearrangement joins TRBV5-8 to TRBJ2-1; TRBD2 aligns across 11 bases. The CDR3 length is 16 residues. The germline V gene has CDR1 SGHTS and CDR2 YDEGEE. Losses at the gene ends were 2 bases for V and 7 bases for J; bases not matched to a gene: 8. The CDR3 loop reads CASSFFSGGAGNEQFF. The CDR3, as DNA: TGTGCCAGCAGCTTCTTTAGCGGGGGGGCCGGAAATGAGCAGTTCTTC.

The CDR3 region has the DNA TGTGCCACCAGTGATGCGGGACAGGCCTATGGCTACACCTTC. Amino acid sequence: CATSDAGQAYGYTF. J is TRBJ1-2 and V is TRBV24-1, with 8 bases matching TRBD1. V gave up 3 bases and J gave up 4 bases; unmatched junction bases: 3. Germline V gene sequence: CDR1 KGHDR, CDR2 SFDVKD. This CDR3 region has 14 residues.

The chain employs TRBV5-1 and TRBJ1-4; the match to TRBD1 covers 11 bases. Looked up from germline, CDR1 is SGHRS and CDR2 is YFSETQ. The CDR3 is 15 amino acids. Unmatched junction bases numbered 6, after V lost 4 bases and J lost 7 bases. The DNA for the CDR3 is TGCGCCAGCAGCCGGGACAGGGGGATAAGTGAAAAACTGTTTTTT. It codes for CASSRDRGISEKLFF.

This chain links TRBV12-3 or TRBV12-4 with TRBJ2-2; D ambiguous. Trimming took 6 bases from V and 6 from J, leaving 11 bases between them. The CDR3 runs to 13 residues. CDR3 amino acids: CASSEPPPGELFF. CDR3 coding DNA: TGTGCCAGCAGCGAGCCTCCGCCCGGGGAGCTGTTTTTT.

This chain connects TRBV19 to TRBJ1-2, with a possible D match to TRBD1 (5 bases). This CDR3 comprises 14 residues. Between the trimmed V and J ends, which lost 6 bases and 8 bases, there was a span of 19 bases. Germline V gives CDR1 LNHDA, CDR2 SQIVND (reference sequence). DNA of the CDR3: TGTGCCAGTAGCCTCCAGCAGGGCTCTCTAGGCTACACCTTC. It encodes CASSLQQGSLGYTF.

A remark on this clone: Other DNA sequences in this sample translate to the same CDR3. The V and J genes are TRBV27 and TRBJ1-4; 9 nucleotides line up with TRBD1. The trim removed 6 bases at V and 5 bases at J, leaving 1 base unmatched. There are 13 residues in the CDR3. Germline V CDR1 and CDR2: MNHEY, SMNVEV (reference sequence). This CDR3 reads CASRTGGNEKLFF. DNA of the CDR3: TGTGCCAGCAGGACAGGGGGGAATGAAAAACTGTTTTTT.

This rearrangement joins TRBV2 to TRBJ1-2; D is uncertain. The germline V and J ends were trimmed by 6 bases and 2 bases, with 13 bases remaining between them. CDR1 SNHLY and CDR2 FYNNEI come from the germline V gene. The CDR3 is made up of 14 amino acids. CDR3 nucleotide sequence: TGTGCCAGCAGCTCCTGGACTGCCAACTATGGCTACACCTTC. Translating it yields CASSSWTANYGYTF.